This T cell receptor beta chain appears in the sequencing data of a study of blood T cell repertoires in COVID-19. As handled by the study authors: By means of reference gene primer amplification, nucleated cell counts were estimated. Clones were read by immunoSEQ multiplex PCR, and TCRdb kept only the in-frame ones, dropping some. Clone size and V and J calls were adopted from that table, with D and trimming inferred from the DNA. The sample contains roughly 340,000 clones, roughly 86% of which appear only once. The CDR3 length is 15 residues. Trimming pared 5 bases from V and 4 bases from J, leaving 15 bases between. Germline loops: CDR1 SGHTA, CDR2 FQGNSA. Enrolled during active infection, Seattle patients were then followed longitudinally.

This sequence joins TRBV7-2 and TRBJ2-1, with D perhaps matching TRBD2 (5 bases). Specimen: peripheral blood. The receptor was isolated from a woman in her 70s with COVID-19, enrolled during active disease. This CDR3 is CASSRGGSGYNEQFF. CDR3 bases: TGTGCCAGCAGCCGCGGTGGGAGCGGATACAATGAGCAGTTCTTC.